This T cell receptor (beta chain) emerged from a study of shared clonotypes between healthy human individuals. As for the study in general: Donors were two women and a few men aged 18 to 49.

Several immunoSEQ plates held equal portions of the genomic DNA taken from each subset. Profiling relied on immunoSEQ multiplex PCR, and the TCRdb table lists in-frame clones only, not all of them. The sample has about 490,000 clones; 76% are singletons. Germline V CDR1 and CDR2: MNHEY, SVGAGI. This CDR3 region has 15 residues. V shed 8 bases and J shed 2 bases, with 19 bases lying between them. This clonotype was obtained from a woman aged 40 to 49 in good health. Some clones in this sample may be carry-over from other donors' samples. Sequenced input: PBMCs. The rearrangement links TRBV6-5 to TRBJ2-7; D is perhaps TRBD2 (5 bases). CDR3 loop: CASGPSGSVPYEQYF. The CDR3 DNA follows: TGTGCCAGCGGTCCTTCGGGTAGCGTCCCCTACGAGCAGTACTTC.